This T cell receptor beta chain was found in a study of blood T cell repertoires in COVID-19. Study summary: Acute and convalescent COVID-19 samples came from the United States, Italy and Spain. Nucleic acid was either cDNA or gDNA, and it came from T cells, B-cell-depleted T cells, or PBMCs.

Per the original data handling: Estimation of nucleated cell counts relied on the amplification of reference gene primers. Produced via immunoSEQ multiplex PCR; TCRdb's table is partial and in-frame only. For V, J and clone size, that table is used; D and trimming come from the DNA. The sample shows roughly 90,000 clones, about 88% of them seen only once. V shed 6 bases and J 1 base; nucleotides not matched to a gene: 10. Germline CDR1 is ENHRY and CDR2 is SYGVKD. The CDR3 is made up of 16 amino acids. This receptor was identified in a woman of 80 years or more with active COVID-19. What was sequenced was peripheral blood. The chain employs TRBV10-3 and TRBJ1-1, with 8 positions matching TRBD1. The CDR3 reads CAISQTGDAWNTEAFF. The CDR3 bases are TGTGCCATCAGCCAGACAGGGGACGCCTGGAACACTGAAGCTTTCTTT.